The 8 T cell receptor beta chains reported below all come from one sample, sequenced in a study of T cells expressing NK-cell markers. TCRdb re-called the 5' RACE reads and gives one entry per CDR3 protein, without DNA. This sample's clone table lists over 200,000 distinct CDR3 sequences. The sample was blood T cells: a sorted CD56 or NKG2C T cell subset, CD4+ or CD8+ T cells, or bulk PBMC T cells (not recorded which). These receptors were collected from a man younger than 30 in good health.

V is TRBV20-1 and J is TRBJ2-7. CDR3 length: 12 amino acids. CDR1 DFQATT and CDR2 SNEGSKA come from the germline V gene (reference sequence). The CDR3 here is CSAPRRSYEQYF.

The J gene is TRBJ2-5, the V gene TRBV7-9; TCRdb reports TRBD1, a call that lacks DNA to check it against. The CDR3 has 13 amino acids. Germline CDR1 SEHNR, CDR2 FQNEAQ (reference sequence). The CDR3: CASTLWGAETQYF. The full variable domain, with the rest looked up from reference TRBV7-9 and TRBJ2-5, is DTGVSQNPRHKITKRGQNVTFRCDPISEHNRLYWYRQTLGQGPEFLTYFQNEAQLEKSRLLSDRFSAERPKGSFSTLEIQRTEQGDSAMYLCASTLWGAETQYFGPGTRLLVL.

This chain uses TRBV10-3 with TRBJ2-3; TCRdb returns TRBD1, unconfirmable since there is no DNA. From germline, CDR1 is ENHRY and CDR2 SYGVKD. The CDR3 is 13 amino acids. The CDR3 sequence: CAISELGADTQYF.

V and J are TRBV15 and TRBJ2-1; lacking DNA, the TRBD2 call made by TCRdb goes unchecked. Germline-derived CDR1 and CDR2 are LNHNV and YYDKDF (reference sequence). CDR3 length: 17 amino acids. The CDR3 is CATSRAPGLGVYNEQFF.

The V and J genes are TRBV5-6 and TRBJ2-5; no DNA is available, so the TRBD1 call from TCRdb remains unchecked. CDR3 length equals 15 residues. Germline V gene data show CDR1 as SGHDT and CDR2 as YYEEEE. The CDR3 protein is CASSPLTPVGETQYF.

V usage is TRBV19 and J usage is TRBJ2-4; there is no DNA to check the TCRdb D call of TRBD2. Germline V gene sequence: CDR1 LNHDA, CDR2 SQIVND (reference sequence). This CDR3 comprises 12 residues. The CDR3 sequence is CASSFLLADQYF. Variable domain in full (rest from reference TRBV19 and TRBJ2-4): DGGITQSPKYLFRKEGQNVTLSCEQNLNHDAMYWYRQDPGQGLRLIYYSQIVNDFQKGDIAEGYSVSREKKESFPLTVTSAQKNPTAFYLCASSFLLADQYFGAGTRLSVL.

The rearrangement joins TRBV9 to TRBJ1-2; the D call from TCRdb, TRBD1, cannot be confirmed without DNA. CDR3 length: 13 residues. Per germline, CDR1 SGDLS and CDR2 YYNGEE. CDR3 residues: CASSLGRQGGYTF.

CDR3 protein: CASSFFGRAVNEQFF. The chain combines TRBV7-9 with TRBJ2-1; TCRdb reports TRBD2, a call that lacks DNA to check it against. Per the germline V gene, CDR1 is SEHNR and CDR2 is FQNEAQ (reference sequence). The CDR3 loop spans 15 amino acids.